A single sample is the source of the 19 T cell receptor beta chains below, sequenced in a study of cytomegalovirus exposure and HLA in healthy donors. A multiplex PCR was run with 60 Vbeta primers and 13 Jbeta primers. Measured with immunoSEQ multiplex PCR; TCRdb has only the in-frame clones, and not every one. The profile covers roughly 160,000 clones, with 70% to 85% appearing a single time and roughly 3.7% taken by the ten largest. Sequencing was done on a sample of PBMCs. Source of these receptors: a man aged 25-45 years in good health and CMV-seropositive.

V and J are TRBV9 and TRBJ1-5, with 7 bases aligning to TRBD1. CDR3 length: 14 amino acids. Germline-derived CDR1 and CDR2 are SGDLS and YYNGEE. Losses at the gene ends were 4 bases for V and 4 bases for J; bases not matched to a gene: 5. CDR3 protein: CASSTTDRNQPQHF. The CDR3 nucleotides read TGTGCCAGCAGCACAACGGACAGGAATCAGCCCCAGCATTTT.

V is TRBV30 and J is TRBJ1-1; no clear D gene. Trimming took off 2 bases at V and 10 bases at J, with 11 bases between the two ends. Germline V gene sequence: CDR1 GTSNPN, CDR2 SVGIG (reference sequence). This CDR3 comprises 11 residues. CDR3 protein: CAWSPRGSAFF. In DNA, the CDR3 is TGTGCCTGGAGTCCCCGGGGATCAGCTTTCTTT.

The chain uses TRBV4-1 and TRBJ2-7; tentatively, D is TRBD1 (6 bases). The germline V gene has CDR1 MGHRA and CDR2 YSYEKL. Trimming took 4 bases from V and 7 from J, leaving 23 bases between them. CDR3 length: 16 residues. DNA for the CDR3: TGCGCCAGCAGCCCCGACAGGAGATTTGGGGTGTTTGAGCAGTACTTC. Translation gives CASSPDRRFGVFEQYF.

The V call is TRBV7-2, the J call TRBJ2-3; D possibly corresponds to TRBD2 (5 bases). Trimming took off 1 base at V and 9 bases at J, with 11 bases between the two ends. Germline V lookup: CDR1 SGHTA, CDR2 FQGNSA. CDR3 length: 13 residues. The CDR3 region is CASSLEERETQYF. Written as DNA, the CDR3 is TGTGCCAGCAGCTTAGAGGAGAGGGAAACGCAGTATTTT.

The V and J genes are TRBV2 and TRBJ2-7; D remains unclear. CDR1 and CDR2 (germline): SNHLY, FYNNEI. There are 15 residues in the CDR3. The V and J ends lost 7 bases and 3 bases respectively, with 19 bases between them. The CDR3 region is CASKPARSANYEQYF. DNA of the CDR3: TGTGCCAGCAAACCGGCACGGAGCGCCAACTACGAGCAGTACTTC.

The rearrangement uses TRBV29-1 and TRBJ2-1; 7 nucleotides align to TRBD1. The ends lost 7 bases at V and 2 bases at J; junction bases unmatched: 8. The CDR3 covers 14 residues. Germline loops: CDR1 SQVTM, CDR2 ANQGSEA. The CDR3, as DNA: TGCAGCGGAAAGACAGGGACGACCTACAATGAGCAGTTCTTC. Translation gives CSGKTGTTYNEQFF.

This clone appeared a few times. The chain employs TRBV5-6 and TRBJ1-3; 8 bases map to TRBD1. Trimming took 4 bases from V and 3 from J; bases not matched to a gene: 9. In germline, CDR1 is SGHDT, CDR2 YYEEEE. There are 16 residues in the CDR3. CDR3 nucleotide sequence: TGTGCCAGCAGCACGACCTCGACAGGGGTTGGAAACACCATATATTTT. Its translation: CASSTTSTGVGNTIYF. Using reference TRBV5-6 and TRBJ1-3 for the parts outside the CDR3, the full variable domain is DAGVTQSPTHLIKTRGQQVTLRCSPKSGHDTVSWYQQALGQGPQFIFQYYEEEERQRGNFPDRFSGHQFPNYSSELNVNALLLGDSALYLCASSTTSTGVGNTIYFGEGSWLTVV.

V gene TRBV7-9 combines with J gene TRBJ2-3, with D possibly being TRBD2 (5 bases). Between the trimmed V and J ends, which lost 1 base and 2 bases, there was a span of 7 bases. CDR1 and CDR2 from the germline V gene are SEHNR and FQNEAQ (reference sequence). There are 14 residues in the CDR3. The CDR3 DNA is TGTGCCAGCAGCTTAGGACTATCCACAGATACGCAGTATTTT. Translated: CASSLGLSTDTQYF.

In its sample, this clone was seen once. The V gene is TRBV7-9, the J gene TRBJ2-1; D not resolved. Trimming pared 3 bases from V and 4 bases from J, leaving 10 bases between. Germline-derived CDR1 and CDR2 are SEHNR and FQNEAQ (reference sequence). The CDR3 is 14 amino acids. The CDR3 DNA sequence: TGTGCCAGCAGCTTCAGCGCGAGGTACAATGAGCAGTTCTTC. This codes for CASSFSARYNEQFF.

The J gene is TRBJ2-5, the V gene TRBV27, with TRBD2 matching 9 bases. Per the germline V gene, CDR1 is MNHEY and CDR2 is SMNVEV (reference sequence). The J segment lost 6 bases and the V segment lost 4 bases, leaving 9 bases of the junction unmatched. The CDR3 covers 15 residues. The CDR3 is CASSSGSGGGKTQYF. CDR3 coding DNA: TGTGCCAGCAGTTCGGGTAGCGGGGGCGGGAAGACCCAGTACTTC.

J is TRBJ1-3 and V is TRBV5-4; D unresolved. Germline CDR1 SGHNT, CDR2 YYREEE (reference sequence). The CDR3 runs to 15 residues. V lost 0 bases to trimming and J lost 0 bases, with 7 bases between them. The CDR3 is CASSLAGTSGNTIYF. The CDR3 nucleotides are TGTGCCAGCAGCTTGGCCGGTACCTCTGGAAACACCATATATTTT.

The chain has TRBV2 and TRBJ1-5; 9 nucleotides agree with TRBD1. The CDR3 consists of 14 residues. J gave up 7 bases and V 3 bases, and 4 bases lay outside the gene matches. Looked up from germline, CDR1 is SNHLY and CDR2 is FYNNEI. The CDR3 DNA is TGTGCCAGCAGTGACGGGGACAGGGTCCAGCCCCAGCATTTT. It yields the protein CASSDGDRVQPQHF.

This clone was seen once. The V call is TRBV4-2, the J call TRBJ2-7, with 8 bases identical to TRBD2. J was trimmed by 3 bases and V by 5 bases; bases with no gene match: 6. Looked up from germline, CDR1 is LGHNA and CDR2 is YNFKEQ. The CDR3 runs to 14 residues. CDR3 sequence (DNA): TGTGCCAGCAGCATAGGACTAGCTGTCTACGAGCAGTACTTC. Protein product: CASSIGLAVYEQYF.

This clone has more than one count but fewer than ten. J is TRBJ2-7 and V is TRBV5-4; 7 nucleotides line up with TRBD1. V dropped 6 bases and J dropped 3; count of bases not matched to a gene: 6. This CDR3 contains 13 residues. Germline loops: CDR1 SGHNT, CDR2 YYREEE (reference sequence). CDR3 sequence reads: CASKGDSVYEQYF. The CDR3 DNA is TGTGCCAGCAAGGGGGACAGCGTCTACGAGCAGTACTTC.

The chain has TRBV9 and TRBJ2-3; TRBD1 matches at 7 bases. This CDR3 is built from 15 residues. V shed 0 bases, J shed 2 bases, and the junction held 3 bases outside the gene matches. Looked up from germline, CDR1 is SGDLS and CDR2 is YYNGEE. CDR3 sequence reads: CASSVEGQYTDTQYF. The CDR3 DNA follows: TGTGCCAGCAGCGTAGAGGGACAGTACACAGATACGCAGTATTTT.

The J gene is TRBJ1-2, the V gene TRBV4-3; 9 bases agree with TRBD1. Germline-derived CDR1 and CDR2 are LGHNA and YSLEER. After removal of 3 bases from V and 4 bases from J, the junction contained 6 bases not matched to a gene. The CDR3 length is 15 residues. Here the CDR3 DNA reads TGCGCCAGCAGCCACCCAGGGACAGGGATCTATGGCTACACCTTC. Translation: CASSHPGTGIYGYTF.

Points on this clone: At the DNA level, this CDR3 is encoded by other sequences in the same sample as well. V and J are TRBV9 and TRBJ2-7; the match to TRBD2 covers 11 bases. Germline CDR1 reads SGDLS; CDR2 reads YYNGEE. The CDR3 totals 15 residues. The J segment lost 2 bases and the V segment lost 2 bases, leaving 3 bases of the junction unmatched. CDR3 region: CASSVSSGGAYEQYF. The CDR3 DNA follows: TGTGCCAGCAGCGTCAGTAGCGGGGGGGCCTACGAGCAGTACTTC. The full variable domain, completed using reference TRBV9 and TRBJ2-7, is DSGVTQTPKHLITATGQRVTLRCSPRSGDLSVYWYQQSLDQGLQFLIQYYNGEERAKGNILERFSAQQFPDLHSELNLSSLELGDSALYFCASSVSSGGAYEQYFGPGTRLTVT.

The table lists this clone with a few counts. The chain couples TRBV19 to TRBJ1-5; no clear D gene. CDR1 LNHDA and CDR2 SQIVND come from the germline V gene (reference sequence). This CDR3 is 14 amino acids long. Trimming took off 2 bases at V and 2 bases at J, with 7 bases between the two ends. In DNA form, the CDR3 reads TGTGCCAGTAGTATAATTTCAGGCAATCAGCCCCAGCATTTT. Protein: CASSIISGNQPQHF.

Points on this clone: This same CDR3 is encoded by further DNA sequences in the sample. The CDR3 coding sequence is TGCAGTGCTAGCGGCGGAGAGACCCAGTACTTC. Protein sequence: CSASGGETQYF. The chain couples TRBV20-1 to TRBJ2-5, with D uncertain. Trimming took off 3 bases at V and 4 bases at J, with 6 bases between the two ends. CDR3 length: 11 residues. Per germline, CDR1 DFQATT and CDR2 SNEGSKA (reference sequence).